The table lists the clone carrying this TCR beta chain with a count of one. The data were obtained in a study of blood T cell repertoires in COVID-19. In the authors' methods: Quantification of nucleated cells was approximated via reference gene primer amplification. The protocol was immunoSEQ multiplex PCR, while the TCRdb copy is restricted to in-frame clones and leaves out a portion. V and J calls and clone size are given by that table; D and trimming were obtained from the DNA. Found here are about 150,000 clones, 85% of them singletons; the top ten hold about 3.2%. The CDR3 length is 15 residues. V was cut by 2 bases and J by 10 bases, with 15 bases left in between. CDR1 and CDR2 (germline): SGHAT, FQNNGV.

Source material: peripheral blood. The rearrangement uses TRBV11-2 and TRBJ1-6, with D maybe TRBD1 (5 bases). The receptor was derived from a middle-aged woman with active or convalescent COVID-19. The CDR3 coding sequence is TGTGCCAGCAGCTTAAACGGGGGTACGGGGTCACCCCTCCACTTT. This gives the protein CASSLNGGTGSPLHF.